Below are 5 T cell receptor beta chains sequenced from a single sample in a study of identical twins. TCRdb called the 5' RACE reads again in MiXCR, with one record for every CDR3 protein. Of nearly 900,000 distinct CDR3 sequences listed, 10% to 15% were seen once; the top ten hold 1.5% to 2%. Separately, the same data were catalogued under a study of yellow fever vaccine responses in identical twins.

Sequences were obtained from PBMCs. All receptors come from a woman between 18 and 29 years old in good health.

The CDR3 spells CASSRAGTGDNQPQHF. CDR3 bases: TGTGCCAGCAGCCGAGCCGGGACAGGGGATAATCAGCCCCAGCATTTT. This chain links TRBV6-1 with TRBJ1-5; 10 nucleotides agree with TRBD1. CDR3 length equals 16 residues. Trimming cost V 6 bases and J 4 bases; bases outside gene matches: 9. Germline V gene lookup returns CDR1 MNHNS and CDR2 SASEGT.

This clonotype came up a few times. V gene TRBV7-9 combines with J gene TRBJ2-1; 7 bases align to TRBD2. CDR1 and CDR2 from the germline V gene are SEHNR and FQNEAQ (reference sequence). CDR3 length: 13 residues. J lost 8 bases, V lost 7 bases, and 8 bases had no gene match. CDR3: CASTWEGVHEQFF. As DNA, the CDR3 is TGTGCCAGCACCTGGGAGGGAGTCCATGAGCAGTTCTTC.

This clonotype has more than one count but fewer than ten. The CDR3: CASSLRLAGGPLNEQFF. The CDR3 DNA follows: TGTGCCAGCAGTTTAAGGCTAGCGGGAGGGCCTTTGAATGAGCAGTTCTTC. V and J are TRBV28 and TRBJ2-1; TRBD2 matches at 12 bases. V lost 2 bases and J lost 7; bases outside the gene matches: 9. CDR1 MDHEN and CDR2 SYDVKM come from the germline V gene. This CDR3 is 17 amino acids long.

Here the CDR3 reads CASNPGRMTEAFF. The CDR3 DNA reads TGTGCCAGTAACCCGGGACGCATGACTGAAGCTTTCTTT. J is TRBJ1-1 and V is TRBV2; D is possibly TRBD1 (5 bases). Germline V gene lookup returns CDR1 SNHLY and CDR2 FYNNEI. With 9 bases removed from V and 5 bases from J, the gap between germline ends came to 16 bases. The CDR3 covers 13 residues. The full variable domain, completed using reference TRBV2 and TRBJ1-1, is EPEVTQTPSHQVTQMGQEVILRCVPISNHLYFYWYRQILGQKVEFLVSFYNNEISEKSEIFDDQFSVERPDGSNFTLKIRSTKLEDSAMYFCASNPGRMTEAFFGQGTRLTVV.

The rearrangement links TRBV7-9 to TRBJ1-2; D unclear. V was cut by 1 base and J by 8 bases, with 14 bases left in between. CDR1 SEHNR and CDR2 FQNEAQ come from the germline V gene (reference sequence). CDR3 size: 14 residues. The CDR3 DNA is TGTGCCAGCAGCTTAGGGGAACCCCGCGGGGGCTACACCTTC. Amino acid sequence: CASSLGEPRGGYTF.